One T cell receptor (beta chain) is described in this entry. The antigen remains unidentified. Measured with immunoSEQ multiplex PCR; TCRdb has only the in-frame clones, and not every one. The sample yields some 44,000 clones, 92% seen once. The sample is drawn from a study of cytomegalovirus exposure and HLA in healthy donors. Notes on the study in general: Among TCR beta chains, those listed as cytomegalovirus-associated numbered around 180. Rare TCR sequences dominated, though some public TCRs recurred in many donors.

Germline values: CDR1 SNHLY, CDR2 FYNNEI. V lost 3 bases and J lost 8, with 8 bases in between. This CDR3 is built from 12 residues. This TCR was recovered from a young man in good health and CMV-seronegative. The sequencing sample was made of PBMCs. This chain joins TRBV2 and TRBJ2-1, with D perhaps matching TRBD2 (6 bases). CDR3 amino acids: CASSDWGDEQFF. DNA for the CDR3: TGTGCCAGCAGTGATTGGGGGGATGAGCAGTTCTTC.